The rows below give T cell receptor beta chains drawn from one sample of a study of Ad26.COV2.S vaccination and SARS-CoV-2 variants. Measured with immunoSEQ multiplex PCR; TCRdb has only the in-frame clones, and not every one. In the table there are fewer than 500,000 clones, roughly 89% of which are singletons. Source: peripheral blood, taken in a trial of Ad26.COV2.S vaccine versus placebo. These TCRs come from a person between 18 and 65 years old who received the Ad26.COV2.S COVID-19 vaccine or a placebo. CDR3s include the opening cysteine and the closing phenylalanine or tryptophan.

v_gene	CDR3aa
TRBV9	CASSSSGRRATGELFF
TRBV11-1	CASSVLFSTGTQYF
TRBV25-1	CASSDSGGQRETQYF
TRBV28	CASIATGKPYGYTF
TRBV7-8	CASSIDRQETQYF
TRBV10-3	CAITPEGTGELFF
TRBV2	CARGGGTGGNSPLHF
TRBV4-3	CASSQDLQERQPQHF
TRBV21-1	CARQGNTGELFF
TRBV7-2	CASSPRIGDILGNYGYTF
TRBV28	CASSVPAGDGTNYGYTF
TRBV30	CAWSVGSSGNYNEQFF
TRBV7-6	CASSLHSGGDTDTQYF
TRBV3-1/TRBV3-2	CASSHTANEKLFF
TRBV18	CASSPGSGSDEQFF
TRBV5-1	CASRVAGDSTDTQYF
TRBV19	CASSPNRTPVYGYTF
TRBV7-9	CASSFTGTDTQYF
TRBV13	CASRTGGGGRADTQYF
TRBV7-2	CASSVETRPFYNSPLHF
TRBV5-7	CASSLEGRNQPQHF
TRBV12-5	CASGFRPIPNTGELFF
TRBV2	CATPLGQGPRGYTF
TRBV7-2	CASSLDRTYLNTGELFF
TRBV14	CASSHASGRTTDTQYF
TRBV6-5	CASRRQGAEAFF
TRBV4-3	CASSQDRARNEQFF
TRBV7-2	CASSPRMETQYF
TRBV12-5	CASGLVLAGARYGYTF
TRBV3-1/TRBV3-2	CASSRGGTEAFF
TRBV29-1	CSTSGRSDTGELFF
TRBV2	CASSLPGLRGYGYTF
TRBV12-3/TRBV12-4	CASSLLRDQPQHF
TRBV5-6	CASIPPRTAYNEQFF
TRBV7-9	CASSNSDRANYGYTF
TRBV7-2	CASSFHYGYTF
TRBV4-3	CASSPDVRGGAQETQYF
TRBV4-3	CASSQMGSNSPLHF
TRBV10-2	CASSVRVGGETQYF
TRBV12-3/TRBV12-4	CASSSRDRELFF
TRBV7-9	CASSSRGDYGYTF
TRBV4-3	CASSHVGQGQTEAFF
TRBV11-3	CASSLQGWEKLFF
TRBV19	CASKAGLHTDTQYF
TRBV27	CASSPMRGSTDTQYF
TRBV6-6	CASNVESSSGANVLTF
TRBV19	CASSSVPGIAKNIQYF